These 27 T cell receptor beta chains came from one sample sequenced in a study of blood T cells in healthy people across ages (dated by TCRdb to between 2015 and 2016). Receptors were amplified or captured by 5' RACE. The run used an Illumina HiSeq 2500. The second PCR ran for roughly 7 to 12 cycles and used a J-beta primer mix along with a sample-barcoded 5' primer. TCRdb redid the processing of the public reads, applying fastp at Q25 and MiXCR, and retained in-frame beta chains. Rows with a matching CDR3 protein are joined into one entry that keeps the most common DNA and genes. This sample has around 780,000 distinct CDR3 sequences in its table, and roughly three fifths of those were observed once. The top ten clonotypes cover 25% to 30% of the sample. The sequenced sample was blood. The receptors stem from a man in his forties in good health.

The chain joins TRBV7-2 to TRBJ2-3; TRBD2 aligns across 13 bases. The germline V gene encodes CDR1 SGHTA and CDR2 FQGNSA. V was clipped by 2 bases and J by 3 bases; unmatched bases: 5. CDR3 size: 17 residues. In DNA, the CDR3 is TGTGCCAGCAGCTTAACGGGACTAGCGGGAATGACAGATACGCAGTATTTT. Its translation is CASSLTGLAGMTDTQYF. The entire variable domain, with the rest obtained from reference TRBV7-2 and TRBJ2-3, is as follows: GAGVSQSPSNKVTEKGKDVELRCDPISGHTALYWYRQSLGQGLEFLIYFQGNSAPDKSGLPSDRFSAERTGGSVSTLTIQRTQQEDSAVYLCASSLTGLAGMTDTQYFGPGTRLTVL.

On this clonotype: It is likely a read error, because the conserved phenylalanine at the end of the CDR3 is missing. The gene calls are TRBV29-1 and TRBJ2-1, with D unresolved. The V and J ends lost 3 bases and 0 bases respectively, with 6 bases between them. Germline values: CDR1 SQVTM, CDR2 ANQGSEA. The CDR3 consists of 13 residues. The chain's CDR3 is CSVEPNSYNEQFV. CDR3 in DNA: TGCAGCGTTGAGCCCAACTCCTACAATGAGCAGTTCGTC.

As for this clonotype: One junction end does not reproduce the germline sequence, and a read error may be involved. CDR3 in DNA: TGCGCCACCAGTGCGGAGCACGCTAGCACAGATACGCAGTATTTT. It encodes CATSAEHASTDTQYF. The chain recombines TRBV24-1 with TRBJ2-3; D gene ambiguous. This CDR3 is 15 amino acids long. Germline V gene lookup returns CDR1 KGHDR and CDR2 SFDVKD.

The chain links TRBV9 to TRBJ2-1, with D perhaps TRBD1 (6 bases). CDR3 length: 16 residues. Germline V CDR1 and CDR2: SGDLS, YYNGEE. The ends were cut back, 5 bases at V and 7 bases at J, with 22 bases in the middle. CDR3 DNA sequence: TGTGCCAGCAGTCAACACAGGGCCTATGGCGGTAATGAGCAGTTCTTC. Its protein is CASSQHRAYGGNEQFF. Full variable domain (outside the CDR3, taken from reference TRBV9 and TRBJ2-1): DSGVTQTPKHLITATGQRVTLRCSPRSGDLSVYWYQQSLDQGLQFLIQYYNGEERAKGNILERFSAQQFPDLHSELNLSSLELGDSALYFCASSQHRAYGGNEQFFGPGTRLTVL.

This chain uses TRBV6-5 with TRBJ2-1, with TRBD1 matching 10 bases. CDR1 and CDR2 from the germline V gene are MNHEY and SVGAGI. J lost 4 bases, V lost 1 base, and 10 bases had no gene match. This CDR3 has 18 residues. The CDR3 loop is CASSYWGGTGASYNEQFF. CDR3 nucleotides: TGTGCCAGCAGTTACTGGGGGGGGACAGGGGCCTCATACAATGAGCAGTTCTTC.

Only one count was recorded for this clonotype. CDR3 sequence: CASSAAGGLNTGELFF. The CDR3 DNA reads as TGTGCCAGCAGCGCCGCGGGGGGGCTGAACACCGGGGAGCTGTTTTTT. The gene calls are TRBV7-3 and TRBJ2-2; 9 bases agree with TRBD2. The CDR3 length is 16 residues. Germline loops: CDR1 SGHTA, CDR2 FQGTGA. Trimming took 5 bases from V and 1 from J; bases not matched to a gene: 5.

J is TRBJ1-4 and V is TRBV7-6, with D hard to call. Trimming shortened V by 5 bases and J by 8 bases, and 21 bases separated the two germline ends. Germline V gene sequence: CDR1 SGHVS, CDR2 FNYEAQ. This CDR3 region has 16 residues. Here the CDR3 DNA reads TGTGCCAGCAGCGGAGATATATCTACGGTGGTAGAAAAACTGTTTTTT. Amino acids: CASSGDISTVVEKLFF.

CDR3 DNA sequence: TGTGCCAGCAGGCGGGGACAGCAAGAAGAGACCCAGTACTTC. Translating gives CASRRGQQEETQYF. The V gene is TRBV6-2 or TRBV6-3, the J gene TRBJ2-5; possibly TRBD1 for D (7 bases). Trimming left V 6 bases short and J 3 bases short, with 14 bases between. Germline-derived CDR1 and CDR2 are MNHEY and SVGEGT. The CDR3 has 14 residues.

The V and J genes are TRBV29-1 and TRBJ1-2, with D possibly matching TRBD1 (5 bases). Germline-derived CDR1 and CDR2 are SQVTM and ANQGSEA. Trimming took 3 bases from V and 7 from J, leaving 18 bases between them. There are 14 residues in the CDR3. CDR3 in DNA: TGCAGCGTTGACAGGGCAGGAGGAGGTGGTGGCTACACCTTC. Its protein product is CSVDRAGGGGGYTF.

CDR3 sequence: CSVDVGPRGYTF. Here the CDR3 DNA reads TGCAGCGTTGATGTCGGGCCACGGGGCTACACCTTC. The chain employs TRBV29-1 and TRBJ1-2; D ambiguous. Germline CDR1 and CDR2: SQVTM and ANQGSEA. V was cut by 3 bases and J by 8 bases, with 13 bases left in between. The CDR3 runs 12 residues.

This chain connects TRBV5-1 to TRBJ1-6, with D unclear. The germline V gene encodes CDR1 SGHRS and CDR2 YFSETQ. The CDR3 totals 15 residues. V gave up 4 bases and J gave up 2 bases, with 10 bases separating them. The CDR3 loop reads CASSVVPPYNSPLHF. CDR3 sequence (DNA): TGCGCCAGCAGCGTAGTGCCGCCCTATAATTCACCCCTCCACTTT.

The genes are TRBV2 and TRBJ1-4; 8 bases align to TRBD1. Germline CDR1 SNHLY, CDR2 FYNNEI. The V and J ends lost 10 bases and 6 bases, in that order; junction bases with no gene match: 7. CDR3 length equals 13 residues. This CDR3 reads CATGGTGHEKLFF. The CDR3 DNA follows: TGTGCCACGGGGGGGACAGGCCATGAAAAACTGTTTTTT.

This chain joins TRBV28 and TRBJ1-5; D unresolved. This CDR3 contains 14 residues. The germline CDR1 and CDR2 sequences are MDHEN and SYDVKM. With 5 bases removed from V and 0 bases from J, the gap between germline ends came to 8 bases. The CDR3 loop is CASSQRLSNQPQHF. DNA for the CDR3: TGTGCCAGCAGTCAACGGCTTAGCAATCAGCCCCAGCATTTT.

This clonotype has a single count. The chain joins TRBV7-2 to TRBJ1-4, with a weak D call TRBD1 (5 bases). Trimming stripped 5 bases from V and 5 bases from J, with 21 bases between. The CDR3 is made up of 17 amino acids. Germline V CDR1 and CDR2: SGHTA, FQGNSA. The CDR3 DNA reads TGTGCCAGCAGCCCTCAAAAGCAGGGCCCTCGAAATGAAAAACTGTTTTTT. Encoded protein: CASSPQKQGPRNEKLFF.

This clonotype has only a few counts. The chain joins TRBV14 to TRBJ2-5; D may correspond to TRBD1 or TRBD2 (5 bases each). The J call may be mistaken, given a closer DNA end match to TRBJ2-7. The CDR3 runs to 13 residues. Germline V gives CDR1 SGHDN, CDR2 FVKESK. CDR3 region: CASSQVRGHEQYF. The CDR3 DNA sequence: TGTGCCAGCAGCCAAGTACGGGGCCACGAGCAGTACTTC.

The chain combines TRBV6-6 with TRBJ2-7; tentative D call: TRBD1 (5 bases). This CDR3 comprises 15 residues. CDR1 is MNHNY and CDR2 is SVGAGI in the germline V gene (reference sequence). Trimming pared 7 bases from V and 2 bases from J, leaving 18 bases between. CDR3 residues: CASTLSVGVAYEQYF. The CDR3 DNA sequence: TGTGCCAGCACTCTGAGTGTAGGGGTTGCCTACGAGCAGTACTTC.

The J gene is TRBJ2-2, the V gene TRBV12-3 or TRBV12-4, with a tentative D call TRBD2 (5 bases). V lost 5 bases and J 6 bases, leaving 10 bases between the germline ends. CDR3 size: 13 residues. The CDR3 spells CASSAGNPGELFF. CDR3 DNA sequence: TGTGCCAGCAGTGCCGGGAATCCCGGGGAGCTGTTTTTT.

V and J are TRBV7-3 and TRBJ2-1; a possible D gene is TRBD1 (5 bases). Germline values: CDR1 SGHTA, CDR2 FQGTGA. The CDR3 is 12 amino acids. The ends were cut back, 4 bases at V and 10 bases at J, with 11 bases in the middle. CDR3 DNA: TGTGCCAGCAGCTCAGAGACAGCCGAGCAGTTCTTC. It codes for CASSSETAEQFF.

CDR3 amino acids: CASSPRAGGTGANVLTF. The CDR3 DNA reads as TGTGCCAGCAGCCCCAGGGCAGGGGGGACTGGGGCCAACGTCCTGACTTTC. This chain connects TRBV13 to TRBJ2-6; tentatively, D is TRBD1 (7 bases). The CDR3 is 17 residues long. Germline V gene data show CDR1 as PRHDT and CDR2 as FYEKMQ (reference sequence). V shed 5 bases and J shed 2 bases, with 16 bases lying between them.

Only a few counts were recorded for this clonotype. V and J are TRBV29-1 and TRBJ2-3; 8 bases map to TRBD2. This CDR3 contains 10 residues. CDR1 and CDR2 from the germline V gene are SQVTM and ANQGSEA. V lost 8 bases, J lost 14 bases, and 9 bases stayed unmatched. The CDR3 loop reads CSTPGLDLYF. CDR3 sequence (DNA): TGCAGCACCCCGGGACTAGATCTGTATTTT.

J is TRBJ2-2 and V is TRBV2, with D unresolved. V dropped 6 bases and J dropped 5 bases, with 7 bases sitting between them. Germline values: CDR1 SNHLY, CDR2 FYNNEI. The CDR3 loop spans 12 amino acids. The CDR3: CASRPFTGELFF. The CDR3 DNA reads TGTGCCAGCAGACCATTTACCGGGGAGCTGTTTTTT.

In this sample, this clonotype turned up a few times. The genes are TRBV12-3 or TRBV12-4 and TRBJ2-5; TRBD1 matches at 8 bases. This CDR3 is 15 amino acids long. The V segment lost 6 bases and the J segment 0 bases; nucleotides outside the gene matches: 6. In DNA, the CDR3 is TGTGCCAGCAGCCCGACAGGGGAGTACCAAGAGACCCAGTACTTC. Translation: CASSPTGEYQETQYF.

The V call is TRBV5-1, the J call TRBJ2-7; possibly TRBD1 for D (6 bases). The CDR3 consists of 13 residues. CDR1 SGHRS and CDR2 YFSETQ come from the germline V gene. The V and J ends lost 6 bases and 0 bases respectively, with 10 bases between them. The CDR3 loop is CASTEDSSYEQYF. CDR3 DNA: TGCGCCAGCACGGAGGACAGCTCCTACGAGCAGTACTTC.

This clonotype was counted only a few times. The V and J genes are TRBV6-4 and TRBJ2-2, with D maybe TRBD1 (6 bases). Deletions cut 5 bases from V and 0 bases from J, with 13 bases between. Germline CDR1 and CDR2: MRHNA and SNTAGT. The CDR3 covers 16 residues. The CDR3 DNA is TGTGCCAGCAGTCCAGGGGAGTCCGCGAACACCGGGGAGCTGTTTTTT. Translation gives CASSPGESANTGELFF.

This clonotype has a count of ten or more. The V call is TRBV4-2, the J call TRBJ2-4; perhaps TRBD1 as D (6 bases). V lost 4 bases to trimming and J lost 0 bases, with 16 bases between them. This CDR3 is 17 amino acids long. Germline V gene sequence: CDR1 LGHNA, CDR2 YNFKEQ. The CDR3 loop is CASSPGVQGRAKNIQYF. The CDR3, as DNA: TGTGCCAGCAGCCCAGGGGTACAGGGAAGAGCCAAAAACATTCAGTACTTC.

This clonotype was seen a few times. V usage is TRBV4-1 and J usage is TRBJ2-3; the D is unclear. This CDR3 comprises 13 residues. Trimming shortened V by 0 bases and J by 9 bases, and 10 bases separated the two germline ends. Germline V gene lookup returns CDR1 MGHRA and CDR2 YSYEKL. The CDR3 spells CASSQDEDLTQYF. The CDR3 DNA follows: TGCGCCAGCAGCCAAGATGAGGATTTAACGCAGTATTTT.

The J gene is TRBJ2-1, the V gene TRBV28; 8 nucleotides agree with TRBD2. The V segment lost 5 bases and the J segment 6 bases; nucleotides outside the gene matches: 3. Germline CDR1 MDHEN, CDR2 SYDVKM. This CDR3 comprises 13 residues. CDR3 protein: CASSPTSVNEQFF. Here the CDR3 DNA reads TGTGCCAGCAGTCCGACTAGCGTCAATGAGCAGTTCTTC.